This TCR beta chain was recorded in a study of blood T cell repertoires in COVID-19. Overall study: Collection of acute and convalescent COVID-19 samples took place in the United States, Italy and Spain.

This table comes from immunoSEQ multiplex PCR, and its TCRdb copy is limited to in-frame clones, with some not included. The sample lists 280,000 or so clones; roughly 87% were seen once. This CDR3 has 17 residues. V dropped 0 bases and J dropped 1 base, with 11 bases sitting between them. Germline assignment: CDR1 SGDLS and CDR2 YYNGEE. What the recovered Cohort 3 donors had was two negative PCRs, clearance, or symptom resolution. The specimen sequenced was PBMCs or T cells enriched from blood (not recorded which). This clonotype originated in a woman aged 40 to 50 who had recovered from COVID-19. The chain couples TRBV9 to TRBJ2-6, with a weak D call TRBD1 (7 bases). CDR3 sequence (DNA): TGTGCCAGCAGCGTAGAGACAGGGAGGTCTGGGGCCAACGTCCTGACTTTC. Translation gives CASSVETGRSGANVLTF.